A single T cell receptor beta chain is shown here with its context. Its cognate antigen has yet to be identified. Within one base of it there is no much larger clone, and no base qualities were kept. This specimen belongs to a study of shared clonotypes between healthy human individuals (dated by TCRdb to about 2020). Regarding the study in general: Two women and three men aged 18 to 49 years were included in the cohort. To estimate repertoire size and how much clonotypes are shared between individuals, the study performed deep sequencing of blood TCR repertoires from five healthy adults. Different laboratories and diverse techniques were used to prepare libraries and sequence TCR repertoires, to increase sequencing depth and limit assay-specific biases. Each donor's leukapheresis produced roughly between roughly 0.85 and 9.5 billion PBMCs. For each donor, three plates each were used for CD4 naive and CD4 memory, two plates were used for CD8 naive, and one plate was used for CD8 memory. Study-level results and caveats: Even with the large sequencing depth, rarefaction of the sorted-subset datasets indicated that sequencing was incomplete. Clonotypes shared by all four sorted-subset donors showed higher generation probabilities than non-shared clonotypes. Pairwise subsampling led to the expectation that sequencing depth would affect the degree of clonotype sharing among donors. Because the study included only a small number of donors, the genetic and exposure-history diversity represented was limited. Estimated clonotype richness was generally larger for naive than for memory subsets. Across a few donors, around 5.4% of naive CD4, roughly 3.5% of naive CD8, around 2.1% of memory CD4, and approximately 0.4% of memory CD8 clonotypes were shared. Only blood was sampled, and tissue TCR repertoires likely differ from those in blood.

CD8 naive samples were obtained by positive selection for CCR7 among CD45RO-negative cells, yielding a CD45RA+CCR7+ population from which TemRA cells were excluded. The donors were healthy, HIV-negative adults who had no recently reported acute infections or vaccinations. Every donor was a Caucasian adult residing in Nashville, Tennessee, USA. Blood was obtained by leukapheresis, after which PBMCs were separated by Ficoll-Histopaque density gradient centrifugation and cryopreserved in liquid nitrogen vapor phase. Purity and quantity of every magnetically sorted T cell population were checked by analytical flow cytometry. From each sorted fraction, genomic DNA was isolated and quantified by UV absorbance on a Nanodrop 2000c. Trimming removed 0 bases from V and 7 bases from J, leaving 10 bases between the germline ends. CDR1 is given as WSHSY and CDR2 as SAAADI, both from the germline V gene. Inclusive of the bounding cysteine and phenylalanine, the CDR3 is 13 residues long. The kept DNA is CDR3 alone, 39 bases in frame from the first base.

Using the deep immunoSEQ assay, TCR CDR3 regions were amplified from genomic DNA by multiplex PCR. Extracted genomic DNA from each cell subset was distributed evenly across all wells of several immunoSEQ 96-well plates, and each plate was treated as a replicate. Each replicate PCR for sorted subsets received 200 ng genomic DNA, equal to about 30,000 T cell genomes. Purified libraries were quantified with a Qubit 3.0 fluorometer, sized on a Bioanalyzer 2100, and re-quantified with the KAPA Library Quantification kit. Every immunoSEQ 96-well plate was sequenced on a dedicated single-read 150-cycle Illumina NextSeq 550 flow cell. As for the authors' bioinformatics: Because only junctional sequences without quality scores were contained in the immunoSEQ output, filtering matching that applied to full-length reads could not be performed. Sequences were annotated with PyIR, a Python wrapper for IgBLAST v1.9, and V/J genes and CDR3 were assigned using IMGT germline references. Any read was removed if the V/J assignment was weak (E-value above 1e-6), the CDR3 was missing, or the read contained stop codons, out-of-frame junctions, or ambiguous translated residues. V3J clonotypes were defined as sequences sharing an identical inferred V gene, J gene, and CDR3 amino acid sequence. To compute the percentage overlap between repertoires, the number of shared unique clonotypes was divided by the size of the smaller repertoire. Three approaches were used to assess repertoire richness: RTK rarefaction, the Chao1 estimator, and Recon v2.1 estimates of unobserved clonotypes. For all TCRbeta clonotypes obtained by the gDNA method from a handful of donors, generation probabilities were computed with OLGA. As stored in TCRdb, this immuneACCESS dataset retains in-frame rearrangements with V and J assigned. A fraction of the clones does not appear; measured against another copy, unresolved V genes explain less than half of the discrepancy, and the remainder lacks a known reason. From that table come the V and J calls and clone size; the DNA was used to work out D and trimming. The table for this sample lists some 2 million clones; just under 95% of them were counted only once. Approximately 1.2% of the sample rests with the top ten.

Sequenced: naive CD8+ T cells sorted from blood. The cell subset or site label on this specimen signifies: CD45RA+CCR7+. The source of this sequence is a man between 18 and 35 years old in good health. The V gene is TRBV10-2 and the J gene is TRBJ2-7, with the D gene uncertain. The DNA reads TGCGCCAGCAGTGAGTCGAACGGGTCTGAGCAGTACTTC. It is translated as CASSESNGSEQYF.